Detailed here is one TCR beta chain. Its antigen is currently not known. Within one base of it there is no much larger clone, and no base qualities were kept. TCRbeta CDR3 regions were amplified from genomic DNA using the immunoSEQ Assay, a bias-controlled multiplex PCR. Per the source publication's procedure: The number of nucleated cells in each sample was estimated by amplification of reference gene primers within the assay. Sequence reads were collapsed and filtered to measure the absolute abundance of every unique TCRbeta CDR3 rearrangement. For each sample, productive Simpson clonality was calculated as the square root of Simpson's diversity index across productive rearrangements. Not all clones reach the TCRdb copy of this immuneACCESS table, which keeps in-frame sequences only. Checked studies attribute under half of the gap to unresolved V genes and leave the rest unexplained. V, J and clone size are those of that table, while D and trimming were read from the DNA. Within this sample are around 250,000 clones, with roughly 84% of them counted one time only. The ten largest account for roughly 3.1% of the sample.

Participants in the prospective study were aged about 18 to 95 years, lived in some 24 United States geographic areas, and enrolled through a virtual design. In the prospective study, participants were assigned to cohorts based on the clinical history participants reported in a screening survey and a study questionnaire. Recovered participants in ImmuneRACE Cohort 3 were defined as having two consecutive negative NP/OP PCR tests, clearance from a healthcare professional, or resolution of symptoms. In the prospective study, whole blood, serum and a nasopharyngeal or oropharyngeal swab were collected from each participant by mobile phlebotomists. Participants in the prospective study had the option to provide additional blood draws and questionnaires over a 2-month period. Before DNA extraction, blood samples from the prospective study were shipped at room temperature or frozen. This specimen belongs to a study of blood T cell repertoires in COVID-19 (dated by TCRdb to the early 2020s). About the study as a whole: The collaborator samples originated in the United States, Italy and Spain and spanned the acute and convalescent phases of COVID-19. The material from the prospective study consisted of cDNA or gDNA derived from T cells, B-cell-depleted T cells, or PBMCs. The dataset comprised deeply sampled blood TCRbeta repertoires from subjects exposed to, actively infected with, or recovered from COVID-19. A freely available public database, intended as a resource for researchers studying the immune response to SARS-CoV-2, is where the repertoires were released. Samples were obtained from the ongoing ImmuneRACE study (first 160 participants) and from 1,254 subjects provided by 6 global collaborators. The sample metadata nearly always contained a de-identified subject ID, COVID-19 status, age in years and sex. Where available, HLA class I and class II types were obtained from metadata supplied by the sample provider rather than from assay-based typing.

The investigation overall reported the following: Clinical and demographic metadata were provided uncurated, with the amount varying by source and participant.

V lost 5 bases and J lost 0 bases, and the count of bases not matched to a germline gene is 12. The germline V gene specifies SGHTA as CDR1 and FQGNSA as CDR2. From the cysteine through the phenylalanine, the CDR3 covers 18 amino acids. Just CDR3 DNA is preserved here, 54 bases in frame from base 1. The rearrangement joined TRBV7-2 to TRBJ1-1; TRBD1 matches 10 bases in the middle. This TCR was sampled from a man aged 50-59 years who had recovered from COVID-19. The sample comprised PBMCs or T cells enriched from blood (not recorded which). The nucleotide sequence reads as follows: TGTGCCAGCAGCGCCCGACGGGGACAGGGGCGGGTGAACACTGAAGCTTTCTTT. Translated, this is CASSARRGQGRVNTEAFF.